This T cell receptor beta chain was sequenced for a study of cytomegalovirus exposure and HLA in healthy donors. The CDR3 has 12 residues. Germline CDR1 MNHNS, CDR2 SASEGT. The V end lost 6 bases, the J end lost 5 bases, and 10 bases lay between the germline ends. It was with 60 Vbeta and 13 Jbeta primers that the PCR ran. Profiled with immunoSEQ multiplex PCR; TCRdb holds only in-frame clones, not every one. The data hold about 110,000 clones, with around 86% observed a single time. The rearrangement joins TRBV6-1 to TRBJ1-2, with a tentative D call TRBD1 (6 bases). The sequenced sample was PBMCs. The clonotype comes from a man aged 25-45 years in good health and CMV-seropositive. The CDR3 here is CASREDSYGYTF. The DNA for the CDR3 is TGTGCCAGCAGGGAGGACAGTTATGGCTACACCTTC.